Listed below are T cell receptor beta chains from one sample, sequenced in a study of Ad26.COV2.S vaccination and SARS-CoV-2 variants. Clones were read by immunoSEQ multiplex PCR, and TCRdb kept only the in-frame ones, dropping some. The table includes around 450,000 clones, 85% to 90% detected once. Sequences were derived from peripheral blood, sampled in a trial of Ad26.COV2.S vaccine versus placebo. The receptor source for this set is a person between 18 and 65 years old who received the Ad26.COV2.S COVID-19 vaccine or a placebo. The CDR3 runs from the conserved cysteine through the conserved F or W. Each record gives: D gene, J gene, clone size, CDR3 length, V gene, CDR3 protein, CDR3 DNA. D genes are given only for firm matches. Some rows mark clone size as missing; the rest say once, few, many or name a class of expanded clone.

D: TRBD1
J: TRBJ2-1
size: -
length: 15
V: TRBV25-1
CDR3: CASSESGTVYNEQFF
DNA: TGTGCCAGCAGTGAATCCGGGACAGTCTACAATGAGCAGTTCTTC

D: -
J: TRBJ2-2
size: -
length: 16
V: TRBV7-3
CDR3: CASSPIGGAETGELFF
DNA: TGTGCCAGCAGCCCCATAGGAGGGGCGGAAACCGGGGAGCTGTTTTTT

D: -
J: TRBJ2-3
size: once
length: 15
V: TRBV6-2/TRBV6-3
CDR3: CASSYMRGSGVTQYF
DNA: TGTGCCAGCAGTTACATGAGGGGGTCGGGGGTTACGCAGTATTTT

D: TRBD1
J: TRBJ1-2
size: -
length: 16
V: TRBV5-1
CDR3: CASSSLTGTGAYGYTF
DNA: TGCGCCAGCAGCTCCCTCACCGGGACAGGGGCCTATGGCTACACCTTC

D: TRBD2
J: TRBJ2-7
size: -
length: 14
V: TRBV2
CDR3: CASRPGLAGHGQYF
DNA: TGTGCCAGCAGGCCGGGACTAGCGGGGCATGGGCAGTACTTC

D: -
J: TRBJ1-3
size: -
length: 16
V: TRBV6-5
CDR3: CASSYSTTNSGNTIYF
DNA: TGTGCCAGCAGTTATTCGACTACCAACTCTGGAAACACCATATATTTT

D: TRBD2
J: TRBJ2-5
size: -
length: 17
V: TRBV7-9
CDR3: CASSLFKLAVSQETQYF
DNA: TGTGCCAGCAGCTTATTCAAACTAGCGGTCTCCCAAGAGACCCAGTACTTC

D: -
J: TRBJ1-3
size: -
length: 13
V: TRBV7-7
CDR3: CASSLGLRNTIYF
DNA: TGTGCTAGCAGCTTGGGTTTGAGAAACACCATATATTTT

D: -
J: TRBJ1-3
size: few
length: 13
V: TRBV6-5
CDR3: CASSSWRGNTIYF
DNA: TGTGCCAGCAGTTCCTGGAGGGGAAACACCATATATTTT

D: -
J: TRBJ2-1
size: few
length: 15
V: TRBV3-1/TRBV3-2
CDR3: CASSQESGTYNEQFF
DNA: TGTGCCAGCAGCCAAGAATCCGGGACTTACAATGAGCAGTTCTTC

D: -
J: TRBJ2-3
size: -
length: 13
V: TRBV3-1/TRBV3-2
CDR3: CASSQVGTDTQYF
DNA: TGTGCCAGCAGCCAGGTGGGGACAGATACGCAGTATTTT

D: TRBD2
J: TRBJ2-3
size: -
length: 17
V: TRBV2
CDR3: CASSETPSGFLTDTQYF
DNA: TGTGCCAGCAGTGAAACCCCTAGCGGGTTCCTCACAGATACGCAGTATTTT

D: -
J: TRBJ2-3
size: -
length: 13
V: TRBV2
CDR3: CASRAPKEDTQYF
DNA: TGTGCCAGCAGGGCTCCCAAGGAGGATACGCAGTATTTT

D: TRBD2
J: TRBJ2-5
size: -
length: 14
V: TRBV2
CDR3: CASSEWGEGETQYF
DNA: TGTGCCAGCAGTGAATGGGGGGAGGGAGAGACCCAGTACTTC

D: -
J: TRBJ2-2
size: -
length: 14
V: TRBV5-1
CDR3: CASSPGTRGGELFF
DNA: TGCGCCAGCAGCCCGGGGACTCGCGGGGGGGAGCTGTTTTTT

D: -
J: TRBJ1-1
size: -
length: 13
V: TRBV7-2
CDR3: CASSLVAGPEAFF
DNA: TGTGCCAGCAGCTTAGTGGCTGGACCTGAAGCTTTCTTT

D: -
J: TRBJ1-1
size: once
length: 15
V: TRBV5-5
CDR3: CASSSSGGRGTEAFF
DNA: TGTGCCAGCAGCAGCTCCGGGGGAAGGGGGACTGAAGCTTTCTTT

D: -
J: TRBJ2-2
size: once
length: 13
V: TRBV12-3/TRBV12-4
CDR3: CASSLGLTGELFF
DNA: TGTGCCAGCAGTTTAGGTCTCACCGGGGAGCTGTTTTTT

D: -
J: TRBJ1-2
size: -
length: 16
V: TRBV9
CDR3: CASSVGGADANYGYTF
DNA: TGTGCCAGCAGCGTAGGAGGGGCAGACGCTAACTATGGCTACACCTTC

D: -
J: TRBJ1-2
size: -
length: 16
V: TRBV5-6
CDR3: CASSRFGQGGNYGYTF
DNA: TGTGCCAGCAGCCGGTTCGGGCAGGGAGGTAACTATGGCTACACCTTC

D: -
J: TRBJ1-1
size: -
length: 11
V: TRBV29-1
CDR3: CSVAASAEAFF
DNA: TGCAGCGTTGCCGCCTCGGCTGAAGCTTTCTTT

D: -
J: TRBJ2-3
size: -
length: 14
V: TRBV5-6
CDR3: CASSVGAGEDTQYF
DNA: TGTGCCAGCAGCGTTGGGGCAGGGGAGGATACGCAGTATTTT

D: TRBD2
J: TRBJ2-7
size: once
length: 14
V: TRBV3-1/TRBV3-2
CDR3: CASSGHGGTYEQYF
DNA: TGTGCCAGCAGCGGACACGGGGGGACCTACGAGCAGTACTTC

D: -
J: TRBJ2-5
size: -
length: 13
V: TRBV5-1
CDR3: CASSLGGGETQYF
DNA: TGCGCCAGCAGCTTAGGGGGAGGCGAGACCCAGTACTTC

D: TRBD1
J: TRBJ2-7
size: once
length: 16
V: TRBV7-2
CDR3: CASSYPGGTGGYEQYF
DNA: TGTGCCAGCAGCTACCCCGGAGGGACAGGGGGCTACGAGCAGTACTTC

D: TRBD2
J: TRBJ2-5
size: -
length: 14
V: TRBV7-9
CDR3: CASSPLRGVETQYF
DNA: TGTGCCAGCAGCCCCCTTCGGGGGGTCGAGACCCAGTACTTC

D: TRBD1
J: TRBJ1-6
size: -
length: 14
V: TRBV2
CDR3: CASSELRGVLTLHF
DNA: TGTGCCAGCAGTGAGCTCAGGGGGGTTCTGACCCTCCACTTT

D: -
J: TRBJ1-5
size: -
length: 14
V: TRBV6-6
CDR3: CASSPRHYNQPQHF
DNA: TGTGCCAGCAGCCCCCGACACTACAATCAGCCCCAGCATTTT

D: -
J: TRBJ1-4
size: -
length: 14
V: TRBV5-1
CDR3: CASSATVSGEKLFF
DNA: TGCGCCAGCAGCGCGACAGTTTCAGGTGAAAAACTGTTTTTT

D: -
J: TRBJ2-1
size: once
length: 16
V: TRBV7-3
CDR3: CASSQSGSRSYNEQFF
DNA: TGTGCCAGCAGCCAGTCCGGGAGTCGCTCCTACAATGAGCAGTTCTTC